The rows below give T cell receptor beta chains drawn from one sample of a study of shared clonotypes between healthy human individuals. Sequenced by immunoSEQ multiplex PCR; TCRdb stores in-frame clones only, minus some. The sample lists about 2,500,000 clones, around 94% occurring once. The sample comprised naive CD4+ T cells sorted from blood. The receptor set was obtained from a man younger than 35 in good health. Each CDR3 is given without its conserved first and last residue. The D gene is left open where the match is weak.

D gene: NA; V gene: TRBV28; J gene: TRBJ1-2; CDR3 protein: ASSSQGFYGYT
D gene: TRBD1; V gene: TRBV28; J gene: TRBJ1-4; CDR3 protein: ASSRLDREREKLF
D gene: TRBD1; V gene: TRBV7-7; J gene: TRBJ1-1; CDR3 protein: ASSHSSTRDRGRENTEAF
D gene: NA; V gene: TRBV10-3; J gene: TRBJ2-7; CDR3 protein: AIRGAHEQY
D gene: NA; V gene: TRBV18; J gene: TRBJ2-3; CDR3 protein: ASSPLAGTVTDTQY
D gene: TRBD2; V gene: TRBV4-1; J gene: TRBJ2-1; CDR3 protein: ASRAGGSYNEQF
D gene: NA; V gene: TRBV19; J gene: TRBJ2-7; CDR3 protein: ASSTQGAYEQY
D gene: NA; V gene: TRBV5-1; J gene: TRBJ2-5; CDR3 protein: ASSLALGETQY
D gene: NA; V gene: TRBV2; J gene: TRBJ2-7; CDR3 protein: ASAPGPTPGEQY
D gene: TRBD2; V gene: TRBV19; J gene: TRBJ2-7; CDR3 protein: ASRKGAGGYEQY
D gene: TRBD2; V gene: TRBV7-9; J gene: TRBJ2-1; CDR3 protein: ASSQLPAGVNEQF
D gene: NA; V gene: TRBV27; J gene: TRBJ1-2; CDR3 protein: ASSPREGPVRGYT
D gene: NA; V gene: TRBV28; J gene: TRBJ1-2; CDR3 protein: ASSLLDSYGYT
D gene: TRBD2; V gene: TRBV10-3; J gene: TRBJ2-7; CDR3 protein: AISDLLAASSYEQY
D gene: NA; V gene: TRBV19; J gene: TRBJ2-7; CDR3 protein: ASSISGGQSSYEQY
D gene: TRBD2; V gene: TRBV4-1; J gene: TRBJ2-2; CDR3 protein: ASSQVAGGPYTGELF
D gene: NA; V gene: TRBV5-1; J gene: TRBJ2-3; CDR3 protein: ASSLGAGVNWDTQY
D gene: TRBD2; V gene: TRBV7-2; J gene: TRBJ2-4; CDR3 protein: ASSLFLAVGGDIQY
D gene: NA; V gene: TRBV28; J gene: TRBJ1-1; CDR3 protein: ASSLLGLVNTEAF
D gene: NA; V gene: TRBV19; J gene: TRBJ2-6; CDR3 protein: ASTTGVSGANVLT
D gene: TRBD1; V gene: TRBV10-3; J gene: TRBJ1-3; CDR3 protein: AIGTGGLNTIY
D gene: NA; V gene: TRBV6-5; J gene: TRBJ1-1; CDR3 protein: ASSYSAQRAEAF
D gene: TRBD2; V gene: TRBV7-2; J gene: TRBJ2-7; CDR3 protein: ASSLPPSGAYEQY
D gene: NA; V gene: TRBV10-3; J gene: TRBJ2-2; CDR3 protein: ASREGGGSTGELF
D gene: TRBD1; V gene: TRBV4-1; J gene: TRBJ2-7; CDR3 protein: ASSQGDRASYEQY
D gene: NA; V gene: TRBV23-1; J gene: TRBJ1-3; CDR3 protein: ASSQLSNGQSSGNTIY
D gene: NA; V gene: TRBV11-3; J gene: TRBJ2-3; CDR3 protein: ASSKNGAGDTQY
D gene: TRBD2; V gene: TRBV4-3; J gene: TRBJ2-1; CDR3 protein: ASSQDTAGYNEQF
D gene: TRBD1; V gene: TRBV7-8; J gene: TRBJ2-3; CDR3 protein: ASSLVLDRAISDTQY
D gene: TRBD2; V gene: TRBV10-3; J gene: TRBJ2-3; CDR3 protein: AISERLASLLSTDTQY
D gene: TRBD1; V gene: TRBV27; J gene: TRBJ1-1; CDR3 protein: ASSRGQMNTEAF
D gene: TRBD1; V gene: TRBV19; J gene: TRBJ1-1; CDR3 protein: ASSMDRGKTEAF
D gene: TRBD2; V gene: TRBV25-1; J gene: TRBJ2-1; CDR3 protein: ASRGVSGIFYNEQF
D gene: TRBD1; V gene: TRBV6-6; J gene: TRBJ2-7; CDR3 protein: ASSLQGAPNEQY
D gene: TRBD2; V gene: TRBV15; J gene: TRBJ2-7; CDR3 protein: ATSSGLAGVYEQY
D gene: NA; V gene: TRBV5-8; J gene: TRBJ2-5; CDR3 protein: ASIIQAFLQETQY
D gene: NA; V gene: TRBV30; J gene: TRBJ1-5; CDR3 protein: AWSTPGVGNQPQH
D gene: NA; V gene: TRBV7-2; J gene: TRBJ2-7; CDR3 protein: ASSFPLLGRSYEQY
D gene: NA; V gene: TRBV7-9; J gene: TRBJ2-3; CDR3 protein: ASSLSTGLDTQY
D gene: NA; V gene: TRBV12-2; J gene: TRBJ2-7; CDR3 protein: ASRTGLAGGSYEQY
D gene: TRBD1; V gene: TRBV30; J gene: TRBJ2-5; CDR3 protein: AWSRAGGQTQY
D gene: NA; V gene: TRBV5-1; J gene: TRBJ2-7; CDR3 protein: ASSLGGTPYEQY
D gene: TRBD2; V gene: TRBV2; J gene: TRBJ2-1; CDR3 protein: ASSVAASGHTEQF
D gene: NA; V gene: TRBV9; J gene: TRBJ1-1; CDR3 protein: ASSQSWTEAF
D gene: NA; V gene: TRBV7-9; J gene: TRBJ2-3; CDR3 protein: ASSLIRGGTDTQY
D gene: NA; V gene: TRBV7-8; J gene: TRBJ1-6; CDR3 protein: ASSFDFNSPLH
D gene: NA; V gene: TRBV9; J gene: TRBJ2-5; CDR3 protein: ASSAAGSTKETQY
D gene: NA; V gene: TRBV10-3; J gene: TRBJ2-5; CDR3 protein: AISEGAQYQETQY
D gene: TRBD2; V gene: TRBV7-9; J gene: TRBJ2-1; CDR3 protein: ASSLEGLAGVGEQF
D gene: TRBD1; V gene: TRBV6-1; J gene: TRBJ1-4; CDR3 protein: ASDRGTEKLF
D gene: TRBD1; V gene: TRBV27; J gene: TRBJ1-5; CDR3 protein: ASSSGQGNQPQH
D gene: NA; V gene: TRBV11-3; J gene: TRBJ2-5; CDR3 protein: ASSPGQAGGTQY